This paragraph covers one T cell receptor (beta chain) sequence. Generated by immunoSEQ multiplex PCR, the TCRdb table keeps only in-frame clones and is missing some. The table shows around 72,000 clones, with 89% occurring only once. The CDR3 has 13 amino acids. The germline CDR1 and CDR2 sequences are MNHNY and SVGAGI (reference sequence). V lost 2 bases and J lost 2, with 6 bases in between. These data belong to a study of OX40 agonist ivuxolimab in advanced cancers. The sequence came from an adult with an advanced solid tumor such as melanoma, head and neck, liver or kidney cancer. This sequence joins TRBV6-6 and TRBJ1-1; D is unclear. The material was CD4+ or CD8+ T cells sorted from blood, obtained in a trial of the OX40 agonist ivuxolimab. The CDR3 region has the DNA TGTGCCAGCAGTTACGAGGAAAACACTGAAGCTTTCTTT. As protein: CASSYEENTEAFF.